This is a list of T cell receptor beta chains from one sample in a study of control samples from healthy donors and cancer patients. Sequencing used immunoSEQ multiplex PCR; TCRdb keeps in-frame clones, though not all of them. The profile shows approximately 140,000 clones, roughly 93% of them singletons. The sample was blood. The receptor set was obtained from a man younger than 35 in good health. Both conserved end residues are trimmed from each CDR3. Size values are once, few and many counts, or a class for expanded clones, and some rows have none.

TRBV27	once	ASSRNSGAIPYEQY
TRBV19	.	ASSTSGGPYNEQF
TRBV27	.	ASSDQGEAF
TRBV5-6	.	ASSSPDRGYGYT
TRBV5-4	.	ASSSPQRTGELF
TRBV19	.	ASSQQGRAEAF
TRBV6-6	once	ASSYSRDRVNTEAF
TRBV20-1	.	SATSAYEQY
TRBV5-4	.	ASKRMDRYYGYT
TRBV5-1	.	ASSLGKGREQY
TRBV20-1	.	SASTETGRQNTEAF
TRBV27	once	ASSFASGRVETQY
TRBV5-6	few	ASRKVQGGEQF
TRBV6-2/TRBV6-3	.	ASSPVGEKLF
TRBV5-1	.	ASMMGSGGHNEQF
TRBV11-3	.	ASSFLGAARNEQF
TRBV15	.	ATSKEGSGTPNTEAF
TRBV27	.	ASSLKGTGELF
TRBV14	.	ASSKAYRGFSSYEQY
TRBV7-9	.	ASRQNRGNEAF
TRBV13	.	ASSPGQDAYEQY
TRBV19	.	ANPGTEAF
TRBV7-6	.	ASSWGQLQETQY
TRBV27	.	ASNPEPSGTQETQY
TRBV15	.	ATSRERQGFYGYT
TRBV6-5	.	ASSWTENYGYT
TRBV28	.	ASTESPNYGYT
TRBV7-8	.	ASRHTGTGELF
TRBV24-1	.	ATSDLKGLAGAGEQF
TRBV6-5	.	ASSYIKSSYNEQF
TRBV24-1	.	ATSDPRVDTGELF
TRBV7-2	.	ASTLPGGGTEAF
TRBV28	.	ASSLGQSIQETQY
TRBV7-9	.	ASSPSGNTDTQY